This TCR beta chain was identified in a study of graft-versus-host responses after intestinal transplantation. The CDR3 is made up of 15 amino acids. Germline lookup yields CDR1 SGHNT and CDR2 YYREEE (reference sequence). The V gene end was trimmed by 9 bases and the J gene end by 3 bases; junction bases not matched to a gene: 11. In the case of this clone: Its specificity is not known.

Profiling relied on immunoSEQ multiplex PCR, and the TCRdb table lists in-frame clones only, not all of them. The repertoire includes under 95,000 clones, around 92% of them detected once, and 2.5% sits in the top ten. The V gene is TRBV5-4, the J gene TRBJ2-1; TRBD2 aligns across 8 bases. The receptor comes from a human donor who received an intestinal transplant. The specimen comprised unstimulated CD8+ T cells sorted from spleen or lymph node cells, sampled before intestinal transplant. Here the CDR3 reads CATTGPAGDYNEQFF. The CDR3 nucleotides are TGTGCCACCACGGGTCCAGCGGGGGACTACAATGAGCAGTTCTTC.